The TCR beta chain described here comes from a study of CD8 T cells in ankylosing spondylitis. Study results and caveats: Existing reports had already noted some motif variants in reactive arthritis synovial fluid and blood.

From germline, CDR1 is MNHEY and CDR2 SVGEGT. The CDR3 covers 14 residues. V lost 7 bases, J lost 5 bases, and 5 bases stayed unmatched. In this sample, this clonotype turned up a few times. Its antigen is not identified. TCRdb independently ran MiXCR on the 5' RACE reads; one entry per CDR3 protein. The sample gives just over 350,000 distinct CDR3 sequences, more than 20% of which show up once; about an eighth is in the top ten. The V call is TRBV6-2 or TRBV6-3, the J call TRBJ2-5; 12 bases are a match to TRBD2. The sequenced sample was blood, either unsorted or a sorted T cell fraction (not recorded which). The sequence came from a male donor with ankylosing spondylitis or in good health (not recorded which). The CDR3 protein is CASIGLAGSETQYF. In DNA form, the CDR3 reads TGTGCCAGCATCGGACTAGCGGGGAGTGAGACCCAGTACTTC.